A selection of T cell receptor beta chains follows, all from one sample in a study of blood T cell repertoires in COVID-19. Sequenced by immunoSEQ multiplex PCR; TCRdb stores in-frame clones only, minus some. The sample consists of 180,000 or so clones, around 87% of them appearing once. The sequenced sample was peripheral blood. The source is a man younger than 30 with active or convalescent COVID-19. Each CDR3 is given with its conserved first and last residue. A D gene is named only where the DNA matches it firmly. Only part of the rows carry a size: once, few, many, or a class if the clone is expanded.

v_call: TRBV6-5
j_call: TRBJ1-1
clone_size: -
d_call: -
cdr3_aa: CASTKRGFPEAFF
cdr3_nt: TGTGCCAGCACCAAGAGGGGGTTCCCTGAAGCTTTCTTT

v_call: TRBV5-1
j_call: TRBJ1-1
clone_size: -
d_call: -
cdr3_aa: CASSPGPQGANTEAFF
cdr3_nt: TGCGCCAGCAGCCCGGGTCCACAGGGAGCGAACACTGAAGCTTTCTTT

v_call: TRBV27
j_call: TRBJ1-6
clone_size: -
d_call: -
cdr3_aa: CASSLSPGANNSPLHF
cdr3_nt: TGTGCCAGCAGTTTATCACCAGGTGCTAATAATTCACCCCTCCACTTT

v_call: TRBV24-1
j_call: TRBJ1-2
clone_size: few
d_call: -
cdr3_aa: CATWGNVGYTF
cdr3_nt: TGTGCCACTTGGGGCAATGTGGGCTACACCTTC

v_call: TRBV7-6
j_call: TRBJ1-4
clone_size: -
d_call: TRBD1
cdr3_aa: CASSLEGQLNEKLFF
cdr3_nt: TGTGCCAGCAGCTTAGAGGGACAGCTTAATGAAAAACTGTTTTTT

v_call: TRBV19
j_call: TRBJ1-5
clone_size: -
d_call: -
cdr3_aa: CASSRPNQPQHF
cdr3_nt: TGTGCCAGTAGTAGGCCTAATCAGCCCCAGCATTTT

v_call: TRBV18
j_call: TRBJ2-1
clone_size: -
d_call: -
cdr3_aa: CASSPLAGENGEQFF
cdr3_nt: TGTGCCAGCTCACCATTGGCCGGGGAGAACGGTGAGCAGTTCTTC

v_call: TRBV7-2
j_call: TRBJ2-7
clone_size: -
d_call: -
cdr3_aa: CASRLGSVSYEQYF
cdr3_nt: TGTGCCAGCCGCCTGGGTAGCGTGTCCTACGAGCAGTACTTC

v_call: TRBV19
j_call: TRBJ1-4
clone_size: -
d_call: -
cdr3_aa: CASSRQSHSNEKLFF
cdr3_nt: TGTGCCAGTAGCCGACAGTCACACTCTAATGAAAAACTGTTTTTT

v_call: TRBV6-2/TRBV6-3
j_call: TRBJ2-2
clone_size: -
d_call: TRBD1
cdr3_aa: CASSARDRGKNTGELFF
cdr3_nt: TGTGCCAGCAGTGCCCGGGACAGGGGGAAGAACACCGGGGAGCTGTTTTTT

v_call: TRBV11-2
j_call: TRBJ1-1
clone_size: -
d_call: -
cdr3_aa: CASSGIRQHTEAFF
cdr3_nt: TGTGCCAGCAGCGGAATCAGACAGCACACTGAAGCTTTCTTT

v_call: TRBV5-8
j_call: TRBJ2-2
clone_size: -
d_call: -
cdr3_aa: CASSVGTRGGELFF
cdr3_nt: TGTGCCAGCAGCGTTGGGACTCGCGGCGGGGAGCTGTTTTTT

v_call: TRBV18
j_call: TRBJ1-5
clone_size: -
d_call: TRBD1
cdr3_aa: CASSPTSDRTNQPQHF
cdr3_nt: TGTGCCAGCTCACCAACCTCGGACAGGACAAATCAGCCCCAGCATTTT

v_call: TRBV2
j_call: TRBJ1-6
clone_size: -
d_call: -
cdr3_aa: CASSPGVSPLHF
cdr3_nt: TGTGCCAGCAGTCCAGGGGTTTCACCCCTCCACTTT

v_call: TRBV4-3
j_call: TRBJ1-5
clone_size: -
d_call: TRBD1
cdr3_aa: CASSQDLLDRGQPQHF
cdr3_nt: TGCGCCAGCAGCCAAGACCTCCTGGACAGGGGCCAGCCCCAGCATTTT

v_call: TRBV7-2
j_call: TRBJ1-2
clone_size: -
d_call: -
cdr3_aa: CASSLQGGYGYTF
cdr3_nt: TGTGCCAGCAGCTTACAGGGTGGCTATGGCTACACCTTC

v_call: TRBV5-1
j_call: TRBJ2-7
clone_size: -
d_call: -
cdr3_aa: CASSTGLSSYEQYF
cdr3_nt: TGCGCCAGCAGCACCGGACTGAGCTCCTACGAGCAGTACTTC

v_call: TRBV10-3
j_call: TRBJ1-4
clone_size: -
d_call: -
cdr3_aa: CAISEPGQFNEKLFF
cdr3_nt: TGTGCCATCAGTGAGCCTGGACAGTTTAATGAAAAACTGTTTTTT

v_call: TRBV2
j_call: TRBJ1-2
clone_size: -
d_call: -
cdr3_aa: CASSEVVQLAYGYTF
cdr3_nt: TGTGCCAGCAGTGAAGTCGTACAGCTCGCCTATGGCTACACCTTC

v_call: TRBV29-1
j_call: TRBJ2-2
clone_size: -
d_call: -
cdr3_aa: CSVERVDTGELFF
cdr3_nt: TGCAGCGTAGAGCGGGTAGACACCGGGGAGCTGTTTTTT

v_call: TRBV9
j_call: TRBJ2-7
clone_size: -
d_call: -
cdr3_aa: CASSVATGGIYEQYF
cdr3_nt: TGTGCCAGCAGCGTAGCTACTGGGGGGATCTACGAGCAGTACTTC

v_call: TRBV28
j_call: TRBJ1-1
clone_size: -
d_call: TRBD1
cdr3_aa: CASSLEEGTANTEAFF
cdr3_nt: TGTGCCAGCAGTTTGGAGGAGGGGACAGCCAACACTGAAGCTTTCTTT

v_call: TRBV28
j_call: TRBJ1-6
clone_size: -
d_call: -
cdr3_aa: CASSWGLRNSPLHF
cdr3_nt: TGTGCCAGCAGTTGGGGCCTCCGCAATTCACCCCTCCACTTT

v_call: TRBV11-3
j_call: TRBJ2-7
clone_size: -
d_call: TRBD1
cdr3_aa: CASSPPGQGGYEQYF
cdr3_nt: TGTGCCAGCAGCCCGCCGGGACAGGGGGGCTACGAGCAGTACTTC